These T cell receptor beta chains were read from a single sample in a study of T cell changes during pregnancy in multiple sclerosis. Here immunoSEQ multiplex PCR was the method, and the copy in TCRdb shows in-frame clones only, minus some. Of over 65,000 clones in the sample, roughly nine tenths were seen once. The sample in question was peripheral blood, obtained in the first trimester of pregnancy. These receptors were obtained from a female donor with multiple sclerosis, enrolled in a pregnancy study. The CDR3 runs from the conserved cysteine through the conserved F or W. The order of the fields is clone size, V gene, J gene, D gene, CDR3 protein, CDR3 DNA. The D gene is left open where the match is weak. Some rows have no size entry. The others give once, few or many, or a class for an expanded clone.

clone size: few; V gene: TRBV6-5; J gene: TRBJ2-7; D gene: NA; CDR3 protein: CASSATGPYEQYF; CDR3 DNA: TGTGCCAGCAGTGCGACAGGCCCCTACGAGCAGTACTTC
clone size: once; V gene: TRBV19; J gene: TRBJ2-1; D gene: TRBD2; CDR3 protein: CASSALASGGAFGNEQFF; CDR3 DNA: TGTGCCAGTAGTGCTCTGGCTAGCGGGGGGGCCTTTGGAAATGAGCAGTTCTTC
clone size: once; V gene: TRBV5-6; J gene: TRBJ2-7; D gene: NA; CDR3 protein: CASSLQNVIYEQYF; CDR3 DNA: TGTGCCAGCAGCTTACAGAATGTCATCTACGAGCAGTACTTC
clone size: NA; V gene: TRBV28; J gene: TRBJ2-7; D gene: TRBD1; CDR3 protein: CASSLQGDSYEQYF; CDR3 DNA: TGTGCCAGCAGTTTACAGGGGGACTCCTACGAGCAGTACTTC
clone size: NA; V gene: TRBV7-2; J gene: TRBJ1-2; D gene: NA; CDR3 protein: CASSLERENYGYTF; CDR3 DNA: TGTGCCAGCAGCTTAGAACGAGAAAACTATGGCTACACCTTC
clone size: NA; V gene: TRBV11-3; J gene: TRBJ1-6; D gene: NA; CDR3 protein: CASSLDGLYNSPLHF; CDR3 DNA: TGTGCCAGCAGCTTAGATGGGCTCTATAATTCACCCCTCCACTTT
clone size: NA; V gene: TRBV19; J gene: TRBJ2-1; D gene: TRBD1; CDR3 protein: CASSSGQERGYEQFF; CDR3 DNA: TGTGCCAGTAGTTCGGGACAGGAAAGGGGCTATGAGCAGTTCTTC
clone size: once; V gene: TRBV7-9; J gene: TRBJ2-4; D gene: TRBD1; CDR3 protein: CASRETGKNIQYF; CDR3 DNA: TGTGCCAGCAGAGAGACAGGGAAAAACATTCAGTACTTC
clone size: NA; V gene: TRBV27; J gene: TRBJ2-7; D gene: NA; CDR3 protein: CASRPTGQGSYEQYF; CDR3 DNA: TGTGCCAGCCGCCCGACGGGTCAGGGTTCCTACGAGCAGTACTTC
clone size: NA; V gene: TRBV9; J gene: TRBJ2-1; D gene: NA; CDR3 protein: CASSVAHYNEQFF; CDR3 DNA: TGTGCCAGCAGCGTAGCCCACTACAATGAGCAGTTCTTC
clone size: NA; V gene: TRBV6-1; J gene: TRBJ2-7; D gene: TRBD2; CDR3 protein: CASSGGTSSHEQYF; CDR3 DNA: TGTGCCAGCAGTGGGGGGACTAGTAGCCACGAGCAGTACTTC
clone size: few; V gene: TRBV5-1; J gene: TRBJ1-6; D gene: TRBD1; CDR3 protein: CASSLADRDNSPLHF; CDR3 DNA: TGCGCCAGCAGCTTGGCTGACAGGGATAATTCACCCCTCCACTTT
clone size: NA; V gene: TRBV15; J gene: TRBJ2-1; D gene: TRBD2; CDR3 protein: CATSREDLRGANNEQFF; CDR3 DNA: TGTGCCACCAGCAGAGAGGACCTGCGGGGGGCGAACAATGAGCAGTTCTTC
clone size: NA; V gene: TRBV5-4; J gene: TRBJ1-2; D gene: NA; CDR3 protein: CASRWGGRDYGYTF; CDR3 DNA: TGTGCCAGCAGGTGGGGGGGGCGCGACTATGGCTACACCTTC
clone size: NA; V gene: TRBV27; J gene: TRBJ2-1; D gene: TRBD2; CDR3 protein: CASSPIAGYLDEQFF; CDR3 DNA: TGTGCCAGCAGTCCAATAGCGGGATACTTGGATGAGCAGTTCTTC
clone size: once; V gene: TRBV5-6; J gene: TRBJ2-7; D gene: NA; CDR3 protein: CASSQLGGLPYEQYF; CDR3 DNA: TGTGCCAGCAGCCAACTAGGGGGTCTCCCCTACGAGCAGTACTTC
clone size: NA; V gene: TRBV7-2; J gene: TRBJ2-7; D gene: NA; CDR3 protein: CASSLVQGRHYEQYF; CDR3 DNA: TGTGCCAGCAGCTTAGTTCAGGGCAGACACTACGAGCAGTACTTC